This T cell receptor (beta chain) is from a study of cytomegalovirus exposure and HLA in healthy donors. Notes on this clone: Its antigen is as yet unknown.

Notes on the study in general: The Asian-associated ancestry cluster reportedly had fewer N-insertions than the roughly 720-donor mean in a later analysis.

CDR1 SGHTS and CDR2 YDEGEE come from the germline V gene. The CDR3 is made up of 15 amino acids. V lost 0 bases and J 0 bases, leaving 7 bases between the germline ends. PCR used 60 Vbeta primers and 13 Jbeta primers. Generated by immunoSEQ multiplex PCR, the TCRdb table keeps only in-frame clones and is missing some. The table includes 200,000 to 250,000 clones, around 85% detected once. The V gene is TRBV5-8, the J gene TRBJ2-4; D gene unclear. The receptor was derived from a man over 45 in good health and CMV-seronegative. The sample was PBMCs. The chain's CDR3 is CASSLVAVAKNIQYF. The CDR3 DNA is TGTGCCAGCAGCTTGGTGGCAGTAGCCAAAAACATTCAGTACTTC. Full variable domain (outside the CDR3, taken from reference TRBV5-8 and TRBJ2-4): EAGVTQSPTHLIKTRGQQATLRCSPISGHTSVYWYQQALGLGLQFLLWYDEGEERNRGNFPPRFSGRQFPNYSSELNVNALELEDSALYLCASSLVAVAKNIQYFGAGTRLSVL.